This T cell receptor beta chain derives from a study of cytomegalovirus exposure and HLA in healthy donors. Overall study: A later analysis reported the same platform for the 110 or so validation repertoires and the 666 first-cohort repertoires.

TCRdb's copy holds only in-frame clones and misses some; the assay was immunoSEQ multiplex PCR. The sample has about 63,000 clones, 95% seen once. This clone was counted once. Its matching antigen is unknown. Findings and limits, study-wide: In the 95 to 150 validation repertoires, more than 85% of cluster scores exceeded 0, per a later analysis.

The germline gives CDR1 SEHNR, CDR2 FQNEAQ (reference sequence). V gave up 2 bases and J gave up 5 bases, with 13 bases separating them. This CDR3 is 14 amino acids long. This TCR was recovered from a woman aged 18-29 years in good health and CMV-seropositive. This sequence joins TRBV7-9 and TRBJ2-7; the D is unclear. The sample taken for sequencing was PBMCs. The CDR3 sequence: CASSLSFSVDEQYF. The CDR3 DNA reads TGTGCCAGCAGCTTAAGTTTCTCGGTGGACGAGCAGTACTTC. Full variable domain (outside the CDR3, taken from reference TRBV7-9 and TRBJ2-7): DTGVSQNPRHKITKRGQNVTFRCDPISEHNRLYWYRQTLGQGPEFLTYFQNEAQLEKSRLLSDRFSAERPKGSFSTLEIQRTEQGDSAMYLCASSLSFSVDEQYFGPGTRLTVT.